A selection of T cell receptor beta chains follows, all from one sample in a study of Graves' ophthalmopathy and Graves' hyperthyroidism. Each CDR3 protein gets one entry after TCRdb re-called the multiplex PCR reads with MiXCR. The table has approximately 700,000 distinct CDR3 sequences, roughly 40% seen once. Specimen: peripheral blood. These receptors were taken from an adult man with Graves' ophthalmopathy. CDR3s include the opening cysteine and the closing phenylalanine or tryptophan. Only part of the rows carry a size: once, few, many, or a class if the clone is expanded.

abundance	v_gene	j_gene	len	CDR3aa
few	TRBV24-1	TRBJ1-5	15	CASSEGQGPNQPQHF
many	TRBV7-2	TRBJ1-2	14	CASSLVQGGYGYTF
-	TRBV9	TRBJ2-7	16	CASSQVRAGAPGEQYF
few	TRBV20-1	TRBJ2-7	11	CSASDQGEQYF
-	TRBV10-3	TRBJ2-7	15	CASSYRGAKTYEQYF
many	TRBV7-9	TRBJ1-1	14	CASSLARQQPEAFF
-	TRBV7-2	TRBJ1-4	13	CASRTTGGEKLFF
once	TRBV20-1	TRBJ2-7	14	CSARDGQGRYEQYF
-	TRBV20-1	TRBJ2-7	15	CSARAPDRGLYEQYF
once	TRBV29-1	TRBJ1-1	12	CSVARKNTEAFF
-	TRBV7-6	TRBJ1-1	15	CASSQPDGWNTEAFF
many	TRBV20-1	TRBJ1-2	14	CSANPVGQAYGYTF
-	TRBV7-9	TRBJ2-7	15	CASSVDPGQSYEQYF
few	TRBV10-3	TRBJ2-5	16	CASSHGLAAAFGTQYF
-	TRBV20-1	TRBJ1-4	14	CSAPEGAQGEKLFF
-	TRBV29-1	TRBJ1-2	15	CSNPEVGGASYGYTF
few	TRBV3-1	TRBJ2-7	15	CASSQDPGGPYEQYF
many	TRBV20-1	TRBJ2-5	14	CSATLTGRQETQYF
-	TRBV7-2	TRBJ2-7	14	CASSALAGLYEQYF
-	TRBV12-3/TRBV12-4	TRBJ2-7	16	CASSPELAGLTYEQYF
once	TRBV10-3	TRBJ1-1	14	CAISPGGRSTEAFF
-	TRBV20-1	TRBJ2-2	10	CSATDRELFF
many	TRBV10-2	TRBJ1-1	13	CASSAGENTEAFF
-	TRBV20-1	TRBJ1-5	12	CSARAGGQPQHF
-	TRBV10-3	TRBJ1-2	13	CAISYSISYGYTF
-	TRBV19	TRBJ1-2	14	CASNWPDSNYGYTF
once	TRBV10-3	TRBJ2-2	17	CAIWRGAISTNAGELFF
many	TRBV20-1	TRBJ1-6	15	CSARVWQPNNSPLHF
many	TRBV11-2	TRBJ2-6	16	CASSSQRVSGANVLTF
-	TRBV25-1	TRBJ2-7	13	CASSPSGTNEQYF
few	TRBV2	TRBJ1-2	15	CASSQSDRGRFGYTF
-	TRBV24-1	TRBJ2-7	14	CASRPLDRAYEQYF
few	TRBV6-1	TRBJ1-5	13	CASSAGNNQPQHF
many	TRBV7-2	TRBJ2-7	15	CASSLEGASSYEQYF
-	TRBV10-3	TRBJ1-1	12	CASSYLKVGAFF